The 5 T cell receptor beta chains below were found in one sample sequenced in a study of T cell responses to AZD1222 COVID-19 vaccine. Sequenced by immunoSEQ multiplex PCR; TCRdb stores in-frame clones only, minus some. The sample records about 87,000 clones, roughly 88% being singletons. The sequencing used peripheral blood, collected on day 0 of AZD1222 vaccination. The receptors shown here come from an adult in good health.

The genes are TRBV3-1 (or the pseudogene TRBV3-2) and TRBJ1-1, with TRBD1 matching 9 bases. J gave up 4 bases and V 1 base, and 10 bases lay outside the gene matches. This CDR3 spans 17 amino acids. CDR1 and CDR2 (germline): LGHDT, YNNKEL (reference sequence). CDR3 nucleotides: TGTGCCAGCAGCCAAGGGACAGGGGTCCCACTGAGCACTGAAGCTTTCTTT. The encoded protein is CASSQGTGVPLSTEAFF.

The rearrangement links TRBV6-5 to TRBJ2-7, with 7 positions matching TRBD1. CDR1 is MNHEY, CDR2 SVGAGI, per germline. The CDR3 consists of 15 residues. V trimming: 7 bases; J trimming: 3 bases; junction bases outside the gene matches: 12. CDR3 in amino acids: CASIRRGLQSYEQYF. Written as DNA, the CDR3 is TGTGCCAGCATCCGAAGGGGGCTCCAAAGCTACGAGCAGTACTTC.

The chain links TRBV7-3 to TRBJ1-5; D not resolved. Per the germline V gene, CDR1 is SGHTA and CDR2 is FQGTGA. Deletions cut 2 bases from V and 7 bases from J, with 3 bases between. The CDR3 is made up of 11 amino acids. Here the CDR3 reads CASSLFQPQHF. CDR3 nucleotide sequence: TGTGCCAGCAGCTTATTCCAGCCCCAGCATTTT. The whole variable domain, remainder taken from reference TRBV7-3 and TRBJ1-5, is GAGVSQTPSNKVTEKGKYVELRCDPISGHTALYWYRQSLGQGPEFLIYFQGTGAADDSGLPNDRFFAVRPEGSVSTLKIQRTERGDSAVYLCASSLFQPQHFGDGTRLSIL.

This clone showed up just once. This rearrangement joins TRBV28 to TRBJ1-5, with D tentatively TRBD1 (5 bases). The germline CDR1 and CDR2 sequences are MDHEN and SYDVKM. V was pared by 5 bases and J by 2 bases, with 22 bases between. This CDR3 has 18 amino acids. Here the CDR3 reads CASSLITITQGGNQPQHF. The CDR3 nucleotides read TGTGCCAGCAGTCTAATCACCATAACCCAGGGAGGCAATCAGCCCCAGCATTTT.

This chain links TRBV19 with TRBJ1-1; TRBD1 might be the D (5 bases). Trimming removed 10 bases from V and 4 bases from J, with 22 bases in between. This CDR3 comprises 15 residues. Germline CDR1 reads LNHDA; CDR2 reads SQIVND (reference sequence). CDR3 DNA: TGTGCCACCACTAGGGGACCCCTCTCGGCCACTGAAGCTTTCTTT. This sequence encodes CATTRGPLSATEAFF. Full variable domain (remainder filled in from reference TRBV19 and TRBJ1-1): DGGITQSPKYLFRKEGQNVTLSCEQNLNHDAMYWYRQDPGQGLRLIYYSQIVNDFQKGDIAEGYSVSREKKESFPLTVTSAQKNPTAFYLCATTRGPLSATEAFFGQGTRLTVV.